Sequencing of this TCR beta chain was carried out in a study of blood T cell repertoires in COVID-19. The CDR3 is 15 residues long. Germline assignment: CDR1 SNHLY and CDR2 FYNNEI. V was clipped by 4 bases and J by 7 bases; unmatched bases: 9. The method was immunoSEQ multiplex PCR; TCRdb's version includes in-frame clones alone and lacks a portion of them. The sample yields over 150,000 clones, about four fifths seen once. The chain has TRBV2 and TRBJ1-5, with 8 bases matching TRBD1. Specimen: peripheral blood. This sequence was found in a woman aged 80 or older with acute or convalescent COVID-19. This CDR3 reads CASSGSTGVGQPQHF. The CDR3 coding sequence is TGTGCCAGCAGTGGATCGACAGGGGTAGGACAGCCCCAGCATTTT.